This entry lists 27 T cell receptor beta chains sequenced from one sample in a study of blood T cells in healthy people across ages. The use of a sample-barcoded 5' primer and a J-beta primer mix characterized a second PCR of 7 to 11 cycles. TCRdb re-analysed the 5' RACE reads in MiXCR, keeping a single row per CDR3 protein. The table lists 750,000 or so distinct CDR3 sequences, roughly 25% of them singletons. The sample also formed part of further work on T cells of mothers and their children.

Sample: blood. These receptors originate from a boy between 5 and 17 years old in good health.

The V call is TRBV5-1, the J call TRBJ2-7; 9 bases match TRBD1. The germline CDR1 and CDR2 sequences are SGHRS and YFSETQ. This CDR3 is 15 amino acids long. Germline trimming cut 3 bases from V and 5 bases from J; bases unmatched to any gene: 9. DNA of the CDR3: TGCGCCAGCAGCTACCTACAGGGGGCAATGGACGAGCAGTACTTC. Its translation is CASSYLQGAMDEQYF.

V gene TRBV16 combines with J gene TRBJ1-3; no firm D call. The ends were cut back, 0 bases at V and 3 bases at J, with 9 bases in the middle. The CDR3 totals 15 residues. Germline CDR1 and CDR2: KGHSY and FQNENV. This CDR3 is CASSQSGNLGNTIYF. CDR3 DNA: TGTGCCAGCAGCCAATCCGGGAATCTTGGAAACACCATATATTTT.

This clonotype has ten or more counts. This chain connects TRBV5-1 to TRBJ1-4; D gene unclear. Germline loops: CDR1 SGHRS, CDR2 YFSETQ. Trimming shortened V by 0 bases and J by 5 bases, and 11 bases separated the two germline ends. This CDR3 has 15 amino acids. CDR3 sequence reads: CASSLEDAANEKLFF. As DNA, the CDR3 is TGCGCCAGCAGCTTGGAGGACGCAGCGAATGAAAAACTGTTTTTT.

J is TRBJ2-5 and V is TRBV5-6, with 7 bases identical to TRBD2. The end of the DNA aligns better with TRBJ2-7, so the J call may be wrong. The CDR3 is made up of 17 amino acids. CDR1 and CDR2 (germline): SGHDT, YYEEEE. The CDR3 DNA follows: TGTGCCAGCAGCTTGTATCTCGGACTAGTGGGGGGTTACGAGCAGTACTTC. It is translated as CASSLYLGLVGGYEQYF.

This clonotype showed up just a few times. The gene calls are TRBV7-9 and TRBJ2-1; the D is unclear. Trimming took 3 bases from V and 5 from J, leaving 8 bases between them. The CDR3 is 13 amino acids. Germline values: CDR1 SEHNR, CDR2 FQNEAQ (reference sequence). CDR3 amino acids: CASSLTRNNEQFF. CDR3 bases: TGTGCCAGCAGCTTGACGCGAAACAATGAGCAGTTCTTC.

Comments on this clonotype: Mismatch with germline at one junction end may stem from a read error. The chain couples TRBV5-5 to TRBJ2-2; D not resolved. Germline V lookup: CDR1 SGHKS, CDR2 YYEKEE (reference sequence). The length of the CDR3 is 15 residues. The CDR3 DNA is TGTGCCAGTAGCTTGCAAGTTACGAACACCGGGGAGCTGTTTTTT. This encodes CASSLQVTNTGELFF. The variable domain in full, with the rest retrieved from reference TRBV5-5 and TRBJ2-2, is DAGVTQSPTHLIKTRGQQVTLRCSPISGHKSVSWYQQVLGQGPQFIFQYYEKEERGRGNFPDRFSARQFPNYSSELNVNALLLGDSALYLCASSLQVTNTGELFFGEGSRLTVL.

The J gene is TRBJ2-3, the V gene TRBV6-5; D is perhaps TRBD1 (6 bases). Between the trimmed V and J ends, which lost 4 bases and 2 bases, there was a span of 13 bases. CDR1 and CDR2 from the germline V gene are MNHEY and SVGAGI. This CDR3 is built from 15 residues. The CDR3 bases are TGTGCCAGCAGTTTCAAGGGGGATTACACAGATACGCAGTATTTT. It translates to CASSFKGDYTDTQYF.

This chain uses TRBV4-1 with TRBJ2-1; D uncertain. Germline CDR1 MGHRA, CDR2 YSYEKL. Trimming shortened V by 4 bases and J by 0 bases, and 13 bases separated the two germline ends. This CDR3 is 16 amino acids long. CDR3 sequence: CASSPQSASSYNEQFF. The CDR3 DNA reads TGCGCCAGCAGCCCCCAAAGCGCGAGCTCCTACAATGAGCAGTTCTTC.

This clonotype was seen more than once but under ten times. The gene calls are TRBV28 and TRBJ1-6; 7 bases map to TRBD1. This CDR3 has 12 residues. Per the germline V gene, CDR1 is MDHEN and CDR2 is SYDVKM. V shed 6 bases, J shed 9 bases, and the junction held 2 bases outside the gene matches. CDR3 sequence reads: CASSNRGSPLHF. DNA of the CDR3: TGTGCCAGCAGCAACAGGGGTTCACCCCTCCACTTT.

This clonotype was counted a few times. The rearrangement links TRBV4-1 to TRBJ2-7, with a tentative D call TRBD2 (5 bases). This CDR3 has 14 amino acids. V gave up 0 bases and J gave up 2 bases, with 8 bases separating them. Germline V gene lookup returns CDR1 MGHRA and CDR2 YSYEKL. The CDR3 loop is CASSQEARAYEQYF. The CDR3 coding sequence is TGCGCCAGCAGCCAAGAGGCGAGGGCCTACGAGCAGTACTTC.

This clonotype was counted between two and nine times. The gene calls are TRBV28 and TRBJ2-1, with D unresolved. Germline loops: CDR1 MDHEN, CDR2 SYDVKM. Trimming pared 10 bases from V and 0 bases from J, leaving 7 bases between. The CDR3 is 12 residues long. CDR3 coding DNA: TGTGCCACCGATAGCTCCTACAATGAGCAGTTCTTC. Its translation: CATDSSYNEQFF.

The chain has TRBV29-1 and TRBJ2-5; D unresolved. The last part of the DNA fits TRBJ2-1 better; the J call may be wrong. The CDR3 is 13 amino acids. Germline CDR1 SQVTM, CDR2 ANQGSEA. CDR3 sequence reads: CSVAAALHNEQFF. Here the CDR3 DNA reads TGCAGCGTTGCGGCTGCACTCCACAATGAGCAGTTCTTC.

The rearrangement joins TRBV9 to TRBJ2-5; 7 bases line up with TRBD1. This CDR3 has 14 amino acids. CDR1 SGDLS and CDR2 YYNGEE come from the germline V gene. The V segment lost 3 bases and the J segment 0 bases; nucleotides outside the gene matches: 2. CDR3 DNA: TGTGCCAGCAGCGAGGGGGCTAACCAAGAGACCCAGTACTTC. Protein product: CASSEGANQETQYF.

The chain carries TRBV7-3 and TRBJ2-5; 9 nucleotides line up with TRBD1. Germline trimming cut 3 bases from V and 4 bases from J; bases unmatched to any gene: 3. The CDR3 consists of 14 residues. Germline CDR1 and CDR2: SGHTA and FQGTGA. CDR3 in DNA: TGTGCCAGCAGCTTTGGACAGGGGACAGAGACCCAGTACTTC. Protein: CASSFGQGTETQYF.

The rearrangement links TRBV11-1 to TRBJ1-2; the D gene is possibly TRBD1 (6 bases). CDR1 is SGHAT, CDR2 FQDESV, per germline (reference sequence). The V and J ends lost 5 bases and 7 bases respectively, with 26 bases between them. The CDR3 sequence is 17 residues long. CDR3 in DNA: TGTGCCAGCAGCCCCGATCTAGATGGACAGTTCTCCGGTGGCTACACCTTC. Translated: CASSPDLDGQFSGGYTF. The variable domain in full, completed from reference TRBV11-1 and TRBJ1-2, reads EAEVAQSPRYKITEKSQAVAFWCDPISGHATLYWYRQILGQGPELLVQFQDESVVDDSQLPKDRFSAERLKGVDSTLKIQPAELGDSAMYLCASSPDLDGQFSGGYTFGSGTRLTVV.

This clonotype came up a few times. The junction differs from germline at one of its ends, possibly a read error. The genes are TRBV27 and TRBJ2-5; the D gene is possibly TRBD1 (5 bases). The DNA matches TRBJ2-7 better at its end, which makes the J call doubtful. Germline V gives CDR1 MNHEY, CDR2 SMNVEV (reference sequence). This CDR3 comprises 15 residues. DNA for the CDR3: TGTGTCAGCAGTTTAATAGCAGGGTCCTCCTACGAGCAGTACTTC. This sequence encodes CVSSLIAGSSYEQYF.

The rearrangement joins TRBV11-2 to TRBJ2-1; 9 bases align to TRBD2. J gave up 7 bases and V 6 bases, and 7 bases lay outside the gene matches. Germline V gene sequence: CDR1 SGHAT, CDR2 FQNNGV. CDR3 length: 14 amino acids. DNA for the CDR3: TGTGCCAGCAGGAAAGCGGGAGGAAGGAATGAGCAGTTCTTC. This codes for CASRKAGGRNEQFF.

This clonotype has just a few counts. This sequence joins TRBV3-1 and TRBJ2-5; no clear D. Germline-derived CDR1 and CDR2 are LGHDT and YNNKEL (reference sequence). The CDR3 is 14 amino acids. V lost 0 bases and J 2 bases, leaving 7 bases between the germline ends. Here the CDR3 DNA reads TGTGCCAGCAGCCAAGATGACTGGCAAGAGACCCAGTACTTC. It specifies CASSQDDWQETQYF.

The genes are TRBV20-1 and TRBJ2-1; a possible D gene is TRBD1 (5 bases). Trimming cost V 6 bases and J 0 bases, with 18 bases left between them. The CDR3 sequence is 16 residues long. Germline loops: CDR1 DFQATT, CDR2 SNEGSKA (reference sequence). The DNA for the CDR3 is TGCAGTGCCCGGCCCCGCAGACAGAGCTCCTACAATGAGCAGTTCTTC. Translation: CSARPRRQSSYNEQFF.

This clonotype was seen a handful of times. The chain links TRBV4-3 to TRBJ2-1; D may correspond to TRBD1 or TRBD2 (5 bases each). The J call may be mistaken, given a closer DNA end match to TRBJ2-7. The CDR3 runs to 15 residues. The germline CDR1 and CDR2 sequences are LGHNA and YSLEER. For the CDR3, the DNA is TGCGCCAGCAGCCAAGCCCGGGGCAGAGGCTACGAGCAGTACTTC. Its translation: CASSQARGRGYEQYF.

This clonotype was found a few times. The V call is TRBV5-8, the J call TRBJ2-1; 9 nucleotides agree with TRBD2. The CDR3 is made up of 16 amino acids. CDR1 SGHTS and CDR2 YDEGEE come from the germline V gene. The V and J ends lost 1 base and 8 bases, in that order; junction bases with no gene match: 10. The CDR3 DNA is TGTGCCAGCAGCTTGTGGGTTAGCGGGAGTATCGATGAGCAGTTCTTC. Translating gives CASSLWVSGSIDEQFF.

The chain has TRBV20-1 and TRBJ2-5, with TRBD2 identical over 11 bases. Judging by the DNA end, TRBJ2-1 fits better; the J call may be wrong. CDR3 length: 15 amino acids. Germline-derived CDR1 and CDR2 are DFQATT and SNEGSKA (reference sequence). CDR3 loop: CSAGVAGGPDNEQFF. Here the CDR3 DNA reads TGCAGTGCTGGTGTAGCGGGAGGGCCGGATAATGAGCAGTTCTTC.

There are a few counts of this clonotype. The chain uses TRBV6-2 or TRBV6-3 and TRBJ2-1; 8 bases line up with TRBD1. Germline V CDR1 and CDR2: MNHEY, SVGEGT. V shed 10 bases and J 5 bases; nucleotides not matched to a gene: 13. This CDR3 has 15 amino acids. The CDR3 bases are TGTGCCACCCTCCTCCGGCGGACAGGGAACAATGAGCAGTTCTTC. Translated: CATLLRRTGNNEQFF.

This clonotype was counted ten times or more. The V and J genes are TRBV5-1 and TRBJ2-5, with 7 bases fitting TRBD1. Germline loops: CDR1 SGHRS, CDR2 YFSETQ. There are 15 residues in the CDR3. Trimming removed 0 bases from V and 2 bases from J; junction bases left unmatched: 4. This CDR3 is CASSLGQGRQETQYF. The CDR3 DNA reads TGCGCCAGCAGCTTGGGACAGGGAAGACAAGAGACCCAGTACTTC.

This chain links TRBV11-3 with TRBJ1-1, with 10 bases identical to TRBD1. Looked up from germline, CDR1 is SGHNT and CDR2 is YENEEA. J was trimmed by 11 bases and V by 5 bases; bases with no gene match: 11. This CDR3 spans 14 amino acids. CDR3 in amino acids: CASSPTGGWDRAFF. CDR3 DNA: TGTGCCAGCAGCCCGACAGGGGGCTGGGATAGGGCTTTCTTT.

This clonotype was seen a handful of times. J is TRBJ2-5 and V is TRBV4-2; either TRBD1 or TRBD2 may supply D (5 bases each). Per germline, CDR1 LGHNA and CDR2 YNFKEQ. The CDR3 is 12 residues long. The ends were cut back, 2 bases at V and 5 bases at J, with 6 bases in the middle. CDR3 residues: CASSQWGETQYF. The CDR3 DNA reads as TGTGCCAGCAGCCAATGGGGGGAGACCCAGTACTTC.

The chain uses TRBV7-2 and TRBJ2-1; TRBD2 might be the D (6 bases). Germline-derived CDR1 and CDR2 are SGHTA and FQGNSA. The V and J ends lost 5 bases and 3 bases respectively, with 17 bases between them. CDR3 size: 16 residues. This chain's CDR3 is CASSRMDYSLYNEQFF. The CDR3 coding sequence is TGTGCCAGCAGCCGGATGGACTATTCCCTCTACAATGAGCAGTTCTTC. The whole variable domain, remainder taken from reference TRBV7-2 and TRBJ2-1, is GAGVSQSPSNKVTEKGKDVELRCDPISGHTALYWYRQSLGQGLEFLIYFQGNSAPDKSGLPSDRFSAERTGGSVSTLTIQRTQQEDSAVYLCASSRMDYSLYNEQFFGPGTRLTVL.